The next 30 T cell receptor beta chains were all read from a single sample in a study of T cell responses to AZD1222 COVID-19 vaccine. The method was immunoSEQ multiplex PCR; TCRdb's version includes in-frame clones alone and lacks a portion of them. Among 100,000 to 150,000 clones listed, nearly 95% were seen once. Source: peripheral blood, taken on day 0 of AZD1222 vaccination. These receptor sequences come from an adult in good health.

The genes are TRBV30 and TRBJ1-1; D is perhaps TRBD1 (5 bases). V lost 8 bases and J lost 6, with 16 bases in between. This CDR3 contains 12 residues. Germline values: CDR1 GTSNPN, CDR2 SVGIG (reference sequence). CDR3 sequence: CAEQGLRAEAFF. The DNA for the CDR3 is TGTGCCGAGCAGGGTCTGAGGGCTGAAGCTTTCTTT.

The chain combines TRBV4-2 with TRBJ2-7, with 9 bases fitting TRBD2. J gave up 1 base and V 0 bases, and 22 bases lay outside the gene matches. Germline loops: CDR1 LGHNA, CDR2 YNFKEQ. The CDR3 has 22 residues. This CDR3 is CASSQDWWAAGGLHGASYEQYF. The CDR3 DNA reads as TGTGCCAGCAGCCAAGATTGGTGGGCGGCGGGGGGGCTTCATGGGGCGTCCTACGAGCAGTACTTC.

The chain employs TRBV21-1 and TRBJ2-1; TRBD2, as called in the table, went unchecked against the DNA. TRBV21-1 is annotated as a pseudogene. The CDR3 covers 15 residues. CDR3 region: CASSKLRAGYNEQFF. The CDR3 nucleotides are TGTGCCAGCAGCAAATTGAGGGCGGGCTACAATGAGCAGTTCTTC.

The V and J genes are TRBV6-4 and TRBJ1-1; tentative D call: TRBD1 (5 bases). CDR3 length: 13 residues. Trimming stripped 6 bases from V and 5 bases from J, with 13 bases between. CDR1 is MRHNA and CDR2 is SNTAGT in the germline V gene. The DNA for the CDR3 is TGTGCCAGCAGGGACAAGGAGGAGACTGAAGCTTTCTTT. Translated, it gives CASRDKEETEAFF.

This chain uses TRBV10-2 with TRBJ1-2; no reliable D call. CDR3 length equals 15 residues. Germline V gene sequence: CDR1 WSHSY, CDR2 SAAADI. V lost 2 bases, J lost 8 bases, and 18 bases lay in between. The CDR3 DNA is TGCGCCAGCAGTGAGAGAGGCCAGAAAACGGGGGGCTACACCTTC. It translates to CASSERGQKTGGYTF.

The chain has TRBV7-9 and TRBJ2-7, with D possibly being TRBD1 (5 bases). Germline CDR1 reads SEHNR; CDR2 reads FQNEAQ (reference sequence). The V gene lost 3 bases and the J gene lost 4 bases, with 13 bases spanning the gap. CDR3 length: 14 amino acids. The DNA of the CDR3 is TGTGCCAGCAGCTTGGCAGGGCTTAAGTACGAGCAGTACTTC. It yields the protein CASSLAGLKYEQYF.

The gene calls are TRBV4-1 and TRBJ1-1; D gene uncertain. V was pared by 4 bases and J by 1 base, with 10 bases between. Germline CDR1 and CDR2: MGHRA and YSYEKL. The CDR3 is 14 amino acids. The CDR3 bases are TGCGCCAGCAGCCCCGGACCCGGGAACACTGAAGCTTTCTTT. This codes for CASSPGPGNTEAFF.

This clone was counted a single time. This rearrangement joins TRBV7-3 to TRBJ2-3, with 11 bases fitting TRBD2. Germline V gene data show CDR1 as SGHTA and CDR2 as FQGTGA. The CDR3 is made up of 21 amino acids. With 5 bases clipped from V and 4 bases from J, the junction kept 23 bases outside the gene matches. CDR3 amino acids: CASSPLVLAGGDHAGADTQYF. DNA for the CDR3: TGTGCCAGCAGCCCCCTGGTCCTAGCGGGAGGTGATCACGCCGGGGCAGATACGCAGTATTTT. The whole variable domain, filled in from reference TRBV7-3 and TRBJ2-3, reads GAGVSQTPSNKVTEKGKYVELRCDPISGHTALYWYRQSLGQGPEFLIYFQGTGAADDSGLPNDRFFAVRPEGSVSTLKIQRTERGDSAVYLCASSPLVLAGGDHAGADTQYFGPGTRLTVL.

The chain employs TRBV4-1 and TRBJ2-1; the D gene is possibly TRBD2 (6 bases). Germline V gene lookup returns CDR1 MGHRA and CDR2 YSYEKL. The CDR3 is 17 amino acids. Trimming cost V 1 base and J 0 bases, with 13 bases left between them. The CDR3 loop reads CASSQVRAGSSYNEQFF. DNA for the CDR3: TGCGCCAGCAGCCAAGTTCGTGCGGGGAGCTCCTACAATGAGCAGTTCTTC.

The J gene is TRBJ2-1, the V gene TRBV11-2; D is perhaps TRBD2 (5 bases). This CDR3 is 17 amino acids long. CDR1 SGHAT and CDR2 FQNNGV come from the germline V gene. Trimming removed 5 bases at V and 0 bases at J, with 17 bases between. CDR3 bases: TGTGCCAGCAGCCCGAGTGACTGGGAGAGCTCCTACAATGAGCAGTTCTTC. Its protein is CASSPSDWESSYNEQFF.

CDR3 DNA sequence: TGTGCCAGCAGTGACTCGAGGGGCAGGGTACCCCACCTATATAATTCACCCCTCCACTTT. It specifies CASSDSRGRVPHLYNSPLHF. The V gene is TRBV6-4, the J gene TRBJ1-6; the D gene is possibly TRBD1 (5 bases). The length of the CDR3 is 20 residues. Germline V gene lookup returns CDR1 MRHNA and CDR2 SNTAGT. The V end was cut by 0 bases, the J end by 4 bases, with 22 bases between.

The chain recombines TRBV6-6 with TRBJ2-7; D is perhaps TRBD2 (6 bases). The V gene lost 2 bases and the J gene lost 3 bases, with 14 bases spanning the gap. The germline V gene has CDR1 MNHNY and CDR2 SVGAGI (reference sequence). The CDR3 sequence is 15 residues long. The CDR3 DNA follows: TGTGCCAGCAGTTACGAGGAGGGAATTAGCTACGAGCAGTACTTC. Translating it yields CASSYEEGISYEQYF.

The chain combines TRBV5-6 with TRBJ1-2, with TRBD1 matching 8 bases. CDR3 length: 15 amino acids. CDR1 SGHDT and CDR2 YYEEEE come from the germline V gene. J lost 9 bases, V lost 4 bases, and 14 bases had no gene match. The chain's CDR3 is CASSTPGQVLGSYTF. CDR3 nucleotides: TGTGCCAGCAGCACACCGGGACAGGTACTAGGCAGCTACACCTTC.

The V call is TRBV28, the J call TRBJ1-4; D is possibly TRBD1 (5 bases). V was shortened by 5 bases and J by 3 bases, with 13 bases between the two germline ends. The CDR3 is 15 amino acids. Germline lookup yields CDR1 MDHEN and CDR2 SYDVKM. The CDR3 bases are TGTGCCAGCAGTGGGGCCAACAGGTCTAATGAAAAACTGTTTTTT. Its translation: CASSGANRSNEKLFF. The full variable domain, rest sourced from reference TRBV28 and TRBJ1-4, is DVKVTQSSRYLVKRTGEKVFLECVQDMDHENMFWYRQDPGLGLRLIYFSYDVKMKEKGDIPEGYSVSREKKERFSLILESASTNQTSMYLCASSGANRSNEKLFFGSGTQLSVL.

V gene TRBV12-3 or TRBV12-4 combines with J gene TRBJ1-1; TRBD1 agrees at 7 bases. This CDR3 spans 11 amino acids. Unmatched junction bases numbered 1, after V lost 5 bases and J lost 7 bases. CDR3 DNA: TGTGCCAGCAGTGACAGGGATGAAGCTTTCTTT. Translation gives CASSDRDEAFF.

This rearrangement joins TRBV5-4 to TRBJ2-2; 8 bases fit TRBD2. The CDR3 totals 17 residues. Germline assignment: CDR1 SGHNT and CDR2 YYREEE (reference sequence). With 2 bases clipped from V and 6 bases from J, the junction kept 12 bases outside the gene matches. CDR3 in DNA: TGTGCCAGCAGCTTTCAGGGCAGCGGGAGCTTTTCCGGGGAGCTGTTTTTT. This gives the protein CASSFQGSGSFSGELFF.

This clone was picked up a small number of times. The chain is built from TRBV6-1 and TRBJ1-3, with D perhaps matching TRBD1 (5 bases). CDR1 and CDR2 (germline): MNHNS, SASEGT. The CDR3 totals 14 residues. V dropped 1 base and J dropped 4 bases, with 8 bases sitting between them. The CDR3 spells CASSEGGKGNTIYF. CDR3 DNA sequence: TGTGCCAGCAGTGAAGGGGGCAAAGGAAACACCATATATTTT.

The chain joins TRBV6-2 or TRBV6-3 to TRBJ1-6; 11 bases are shared with TRBD1. CDR1 is MNHEY and CDR2 is SVGEGT in the germline V gene. Germline trimming cut 4 bases from V and 6 bases from J; bases unmatched to any gene: 2. The CDR3 length is 15 residues. This chain's CDR3 is CASSSGTGGNSPLHF. In DNA form, the CDR3 reads TGTGCCAGCAGTTCGGGGACAGGGGGTAATTCACCCCTCCACTTT.

This chain connects TRBV7-2 to TRBJ2-5, with a tentative D call TRBD2 (6 bases). From germline, CDR1 is SGHTA and CDR2 FQGNSA. This CDR3 is 12 amino acids long. Trimming shortened V by 5 bases and J by 5 bases, and 9 bases separated the two germline ends. The chain's CDR3 is CASSGTLETQYF. Here the CDR3 DNA reads TGTGCCAGCAGCGGGACTTTGGAGACCCAGTACTTC.

This chain uses TRBV7-2 with TRBJ1-1; D is uncertain. The CDR3 consists of 13 residues. Trimming cost V 2 bases and J 6 bases, with 10 bases left between them. Germline V gene data show CDR1 as SGHTA and CDR2 as FQGNSA. Here the CDR3 reads CASSLMGGAEAFF. The DNA for the CDR3 is TGTGCCAGCAGCTTAATGGGAGGTGCTGAAGCTTTCTTT.

The genes are TRBV6-2 or TRBV6-3 and TRBJ2-7; D call uncertain. The CDR3 is 11 residues long. Germline V gene lookup returns CDR1 MNHEY and CDR2 SVGEGT. With 5 bases removed from V and 1 base from J, the gap between germline ends came to 3 bases. CDR3 amino acids: CASSQSYEQYF. DNA of the CDR3: TGTGCCAGCAGTCAGTCCTACGAGCAGTACTTC.

J is TRBJ1-1 and V is TRBV5-1; 10 bases agree with TRBD1. Germline CDR1 and CDR2: SGHRS and YFSETQ. CDR3 size: 15 residues. The V gene end was trimmed by 3 bases and the J gene end by 1 base; junction bases not matched to a gene: 3. The CDR3 nucleotides read TGCGCCAGCAGCTCCCGGGACAGGGGGAACACTGAAGCTTTCTTT. Its translation is CASSSRDRGNTEAFF.

This sequence joins TRBV19 and TRBJ1-5, with D possibly TRBD1 on 6 matching bases. The germline V and J ends were trimmed by 0 bases and 6 bases, with 12 bases remaining between them. Germline V gives CDR1 LNHDA, CDR2 SQIVND (reference sequence). The CDR3 loop spans 15 amino acids. DNA for the CDR3: TGTGCCAGTAGTATAGAGGTCGGGGGCACTCAGCCCCAGCATTTT. Its translation is CASSIEVGGTQPQHF.

The chain couples TRBV29-1 to TRBJ2-2; no clear D gene. V shed 1 base and J shed 4 bases, with 10 bases lying between them. The CDR3 loop spans 14 amino acids. The V gene's germline CDR1 is SQVTM and CDR2 ANQGSEA. CDR3 DNA sequence: TGCAGCGTTGAAGGATCTGGGGTCACCGGGGAGCTGTTTTTT. Translated: CSVEGSGVTGELFF.

The chain couples TRBV27 to TRBJ1-1, with a possible D match to TRBD1 (5 bases). The CDR3 has 15 amino acids. Germline CDR1 MNHEY, CDR2 SMNVEV (reference sequence). Trimming removed 2 bases at V and 6 bases at J, with 16 bases between. This chain's CDR3 is CASSLTPKGPAEAFF. CDR3 coding DNA: TGTGCCAGCAGTTTAACCCCTAAGGGACCGGCTGAAGCTTTCTTT.

The chain carries TRBV5-4 and TRBJ2-6; no clear D gene. Germline V lookup: CDR1 SGHNT, CDR2 YYREEE (reference sequence). The CDR3 sequence is 14 residues long. Trimming left V 3 bases short and J 3 bases short, with 7 bases between. CDR3 in DNA: TGTGCCAGCAGCTCCCCGGGTGGGGCCAACGTCCTGACTTTC. It translates to CASSSPGGANVLTF.

This chain joins TRBV27 and TRBJ1-4; D uncertain. Germline V lookup: CDR1 MNHEY, CDR2 SMNVEV (reference sequence). The CDR3 runs 15 residues. With 5 bases removed from V and 5 bases from J, the gap between germline ends came to 15 bases. Written as DNA, the CDR3 is TGTGCCAGCAGTACTACCGGGCTTCGAAATGAAAAACTGTTTTTT. Protein product: CASSTTGLRNEKLFF.

This clone came up once. This chain uses TRBV27 with TRBJ2-2; tentatively, D is TRBD1 (6 bases). Trimming cost V 5 bases and J 7 bases, with 17 bases left between them. The CDR3 has 15 amino acids. Germline CDR1 and CDR2: MNHEY and SMNVEV (reference sequence). The CDR3 coding sequence is TGTGCCAGCAGTCCGTGGCAGGGGTCTGGCGGGGAGCTGTTTTTT. As protein: CASSPWQGSGGELFF.

The chain carries TRBV5-4 and TRBJ1-2; TRBD1 agrees at 7 bases. The CDR3 is 13 amino acids. V dropped 4 bases and J dropped 4; count of bases not matched to a gene: 4. Germline-derived CDR1 and CDR2 are SGHNT and YYREEE (reference sequence). The CDR3 DNA reads as TGTGCCAGCAGCCAAGACAGGGTCTATGGCTACACCTTC. Residues: CASSQDRVYGYTF.

The rearrangement links TRBV5-5 to TRBJ2-1; TRBD2 aligns across 7 bases. Per germline, CDR1 SGHKS and CDR2 YYEKEE (reference sequence). The CDR3 extends over 12 amino acids. Trimming took 7 bases from V and 15 from J; bases not matched to a gene: 13. The CDR3 DNA reads as TGTGCCAGCGCCCATGCCGGGGGGAGGTGGTTCTTC. This encodes CASAHAGGRWFF.